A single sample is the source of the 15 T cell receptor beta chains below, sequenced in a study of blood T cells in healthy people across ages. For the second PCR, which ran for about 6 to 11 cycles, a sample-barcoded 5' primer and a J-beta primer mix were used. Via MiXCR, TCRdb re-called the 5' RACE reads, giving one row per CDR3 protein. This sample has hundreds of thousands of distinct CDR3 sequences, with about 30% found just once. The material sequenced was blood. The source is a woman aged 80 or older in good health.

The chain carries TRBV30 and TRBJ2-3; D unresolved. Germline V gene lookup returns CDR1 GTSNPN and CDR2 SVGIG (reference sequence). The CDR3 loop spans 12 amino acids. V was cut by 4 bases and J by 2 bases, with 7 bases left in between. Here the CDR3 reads CAWTRTTDTQYF. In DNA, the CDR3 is TGTGCCTGGACCCGAACCACAGATACGCAGTATTTT.

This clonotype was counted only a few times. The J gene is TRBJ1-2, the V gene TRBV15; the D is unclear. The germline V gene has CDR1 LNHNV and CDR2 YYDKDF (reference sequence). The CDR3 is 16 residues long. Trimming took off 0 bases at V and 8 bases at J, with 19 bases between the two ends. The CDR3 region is CATSREEGSVFGGYTF. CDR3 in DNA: TGTGCCACCAGCAGAGAGGAAGGGTCGGTATTCGGGGGCTACACCTTC.

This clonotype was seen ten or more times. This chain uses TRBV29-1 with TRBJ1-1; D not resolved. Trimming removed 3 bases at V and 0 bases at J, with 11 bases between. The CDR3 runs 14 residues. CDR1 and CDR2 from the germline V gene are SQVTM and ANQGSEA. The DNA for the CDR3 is TGCAGCGTTGATGGGCAGTACATGAACACTGAAGCTTTCTTT. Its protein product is CSVDGQYMNTEAFF. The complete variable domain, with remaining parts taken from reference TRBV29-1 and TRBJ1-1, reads SAVISQKPSRDICQRGTSLTIQCQVDSQVTMMFWYRQQPGQSLTLIATANQGSEATYESGFVIDKFPISRPNLTFSTLTVSNMSPEDSSIYLCSVDGQYMNTEAFFGQGTRLTVV.

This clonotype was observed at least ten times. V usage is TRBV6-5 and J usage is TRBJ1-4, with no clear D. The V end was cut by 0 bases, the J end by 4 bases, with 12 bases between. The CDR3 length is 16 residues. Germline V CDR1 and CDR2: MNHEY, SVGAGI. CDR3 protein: CASSYSDPGYNEKLFF. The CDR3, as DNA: TGTGCCAGCAGTTACTCGGACCCTGGTTATAATGAAAAACTGTTTTTT.

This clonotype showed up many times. The CDR3 loop is CSAAPSGGMWQFF. DNA for the CDR3: TGCAGCGCTGCACCTAGCGGGGGGATGTGGCAGTTCTTC. V usage is TRBV29-1 and J usage is TRBJ2-1; 11 bases agree with TRBD2. V trimming: 7 bases; J trimming: 12 bases; junction bases outside the gene matches: 11. The germline V gene encodes CDR1 SQVTM and CDR2 ANQGSEA. This CDR3 contains 13 residues.

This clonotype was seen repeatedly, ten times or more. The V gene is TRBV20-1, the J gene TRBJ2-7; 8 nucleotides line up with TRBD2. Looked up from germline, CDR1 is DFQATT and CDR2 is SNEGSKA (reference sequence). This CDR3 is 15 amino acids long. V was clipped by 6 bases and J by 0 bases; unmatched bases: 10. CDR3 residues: CSAQRGGLSSYEQYF. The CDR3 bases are TGCAGTGCCCAGCGCGGGGGGCTCAGCTCCTACGAGCAGTACTTC.

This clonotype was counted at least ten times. DNA for the CDR3: TGTGCCAGCAGTTTAACCCTTGAGAGGTCCTACGAGCAGTACTTC. Encoded protein: CASSLTLERSYEQYF. The chain couples TRBV27 to TRBJ2-7; D is uncertain. The CDR3 extends over 15 amino acids. V dropped 2 bases and J dropped 1 base, with 12 bases sitting between them. Germline lookup yields CDR1 MNHEY and CDR2 SMNVEV (reference sequence).

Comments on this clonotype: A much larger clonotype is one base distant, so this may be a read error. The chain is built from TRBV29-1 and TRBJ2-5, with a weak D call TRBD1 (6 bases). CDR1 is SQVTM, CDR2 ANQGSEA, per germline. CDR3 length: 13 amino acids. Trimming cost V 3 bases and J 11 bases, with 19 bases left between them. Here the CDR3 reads CSVDSQGSNEQYF. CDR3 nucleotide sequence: TGCAGCGTTGATAGCCAGGGGAGCAATGAGCAGTACTTC.

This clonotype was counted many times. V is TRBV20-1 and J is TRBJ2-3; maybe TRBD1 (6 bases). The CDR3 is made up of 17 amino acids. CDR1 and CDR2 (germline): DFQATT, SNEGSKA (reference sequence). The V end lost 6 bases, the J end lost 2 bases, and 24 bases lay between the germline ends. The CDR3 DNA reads TGCAGTGCCAAATGTCCCCCCCCAGGGGACATCACAGATACGCAGTATTTT. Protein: CSAKCPPPGDITDTQYF.

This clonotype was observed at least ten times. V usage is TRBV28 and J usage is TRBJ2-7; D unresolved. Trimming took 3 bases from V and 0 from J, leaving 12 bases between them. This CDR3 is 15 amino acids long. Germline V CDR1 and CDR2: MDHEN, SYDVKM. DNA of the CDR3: TGTGCCAGCAGTTTGGGTCCTCAGGCCTCCTACGAGCAGTACTTC. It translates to CASSLGPQASYEQYF.

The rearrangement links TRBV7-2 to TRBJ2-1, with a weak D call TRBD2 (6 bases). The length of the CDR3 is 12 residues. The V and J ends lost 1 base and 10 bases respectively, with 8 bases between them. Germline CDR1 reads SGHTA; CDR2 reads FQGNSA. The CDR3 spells CASSLERVEQFF. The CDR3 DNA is TGTGCCAGCAGCTTAGAGCGGGTCGAGCAGTTCTTC.

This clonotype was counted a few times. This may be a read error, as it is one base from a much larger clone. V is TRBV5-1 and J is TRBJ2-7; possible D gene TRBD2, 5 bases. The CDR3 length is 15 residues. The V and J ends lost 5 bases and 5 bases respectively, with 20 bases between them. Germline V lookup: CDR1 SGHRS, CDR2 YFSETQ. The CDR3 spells CASRLGAGEGHEQYF. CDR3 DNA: TGCGCCAGCAGGCTGGGAGCCGGAGAGGGCCACGAGCAGTACTTC. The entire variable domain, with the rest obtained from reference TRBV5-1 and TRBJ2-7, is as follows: KAGVTQTPRYLIKTRGQQVTLSCSPISGHRSVSWYQQTPGQGLQFLFEYFSETQRNKGNFPGRFSGRQFSNSRSEMNVSTLELGDSALYLCASRLGAGEGHEQYFGPGTRLTVT.

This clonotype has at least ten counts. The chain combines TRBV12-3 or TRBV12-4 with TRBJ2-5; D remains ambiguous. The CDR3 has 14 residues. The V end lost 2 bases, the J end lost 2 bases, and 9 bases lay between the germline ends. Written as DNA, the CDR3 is TGTGCCAGCAGTTTAAGTGGAGATCAAGAGACCCAGTACTTC. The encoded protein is CASSLSGDQETQYF.

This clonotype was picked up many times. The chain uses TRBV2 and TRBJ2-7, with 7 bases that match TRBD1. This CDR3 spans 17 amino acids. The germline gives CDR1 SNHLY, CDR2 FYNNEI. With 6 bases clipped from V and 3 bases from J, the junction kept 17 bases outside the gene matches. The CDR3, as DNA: TGTGCCAGCAGAGAAACGGGACAGACACGTTTCCTCTACGAGCAGTACTTC. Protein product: CASRETGQTRFLYEQYF. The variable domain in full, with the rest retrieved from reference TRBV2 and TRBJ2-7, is EPEVTQTPSHQVTQMGQEVILRCVPISNHLYFYWYRQILGQKVEFLVSFYNNEISEKSEIFDDQFSVERPDGSNFTLKIRSTKLEDSAMYFCASRETGQTRFLYEQYFGPGTRLTVT.

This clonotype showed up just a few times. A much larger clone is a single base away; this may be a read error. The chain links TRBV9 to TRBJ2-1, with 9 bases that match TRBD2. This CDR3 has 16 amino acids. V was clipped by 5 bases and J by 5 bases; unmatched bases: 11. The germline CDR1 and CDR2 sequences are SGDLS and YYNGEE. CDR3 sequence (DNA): TGTGCCAGCAGTTTTGGGCGAGCGGGGGGAGACAATGAGCAGTTCTTC. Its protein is CASSFGRAGGDNEQFF.